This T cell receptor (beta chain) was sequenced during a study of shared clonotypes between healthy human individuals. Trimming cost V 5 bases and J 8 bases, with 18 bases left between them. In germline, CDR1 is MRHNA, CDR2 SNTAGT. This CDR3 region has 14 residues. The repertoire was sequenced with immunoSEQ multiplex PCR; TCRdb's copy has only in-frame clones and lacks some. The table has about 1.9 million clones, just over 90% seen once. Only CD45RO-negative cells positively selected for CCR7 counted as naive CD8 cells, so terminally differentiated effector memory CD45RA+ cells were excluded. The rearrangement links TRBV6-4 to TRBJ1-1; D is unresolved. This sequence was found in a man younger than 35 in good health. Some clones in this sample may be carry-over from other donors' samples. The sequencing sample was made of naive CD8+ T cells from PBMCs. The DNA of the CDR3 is TGTGCCAGCAGTTCACCTAGGGAAAGGCAAGAAGCTTTCTTT. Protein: CASSSPRERQEAFF.